This TCR beta chain comes out of a study of regulatory T cells in long-lasting Graves disease. Study results and limitations: Limited samples may have lowered accuracy.

This clonotype was seen at least ten times. What it binds is unknown. Germline CDR1 reads MDHEN; CDR2 reads SYDVKM. Deletions cut 5 bases from V and 0 bases from J, with 12 bases between. CDR3 length: 15 amino acids. Combining iRepertoire HTBI primers with Arm-PCR of CDR3 regions, the authors built TCR beta libraries. Via MiXCR, TCRdb re-called the multiplex PCR reads, giving one row per CDR3 protein. The repertoire holds roughly 400,000 distinct CDR3 sequences, about 15% seen once, with about 8.2% in the top ten. The time point here: newly diagnosed GD, antithyroid drugs for less than 3 months. PBMCs were the source of the RNA used for TCR sequencing. Patients all came to the study from an endocrinology department in Xi'an, China. The data were also submitted as part of a second study, on T cells in Graves' hyperthyroidism and ophthalmopathy. From that study: Hyperthyroidism was newly diagnosed in patients aged 18 to 65 (duration under 2 months). In the first-round RT-PCR of the TCR CDR3, the HTBI primer set was used.

This sample comprised peripheral blood mononuclear cells (PBMCs), obtained at new diagnosis, from a patient treated with antithyroid drugs. The source is a woman between 35 and 50 years old with Graves disease. The chain combines TRBV28 with TRBJ2-3; no reliable D call. The CDR3 sequence is CASSPGLASTDTQYF. CDR3 in DNA: TGTGCCAGCAGTCCCGGTCTGGCGAGCACAGATACGCAGTATTTT.